This paragraph reports one T cell receptor (beta chain). Its antigen is undetermined. In the PCR, 60 Vbeta and 13 Jbeta primers were used. The data were produced by immunoSEQ multiplex PCR, yet TCRdb's version contains in-frame clones alone and is incomplete. The table lists over 100,000 clones, approximately 70% of them singletons. The sample belongs to a study of cytomegalovirus exposure and HLA in healthy donors. Study-level information: Among 150 million to 200 million T cells, an earlier analysis found 120 million or so unique TCR beta sequences. Whole-study findings and limits: TCR beta chains associated with HLA were, in a later analysis, more clonally expanded than equally common others.

The source of this sequence is a man in his forties in good health and CMV-seronegative. Material for sequencing was PBMCs.

As DNA, the CDR3 is TGCGCCAGCAGCCAAATGACAGGGTCGGTCTACGAGCAGTACTTC. This translates into CASSQMTGSVYEQYF. The chain recombines TRBV4-3 with TRBJ2-7; 7 nucleotides match TRBD1. The CDR3 loop spans 15 amino acids. Losses at the gene ends were 2 bases for V and 3 bases for J; bases not matched to a gene: 7. Germline V gives CDR1 LGHNA, CDR2 YSLEER.